The clone carrying this T cell receptor beta chain has at least ten counts. Its cognate antigen is unknown. Sequencing ends 3 residues short of the CDR3 end; the germline J gene provides the rest. This CDR3 is built from 12 residues. The junction had 4 bases not matched to a gene; V was cut back by 7 bases and J by 8 bases. From germline, CDR1 is SNHLY and CDR2 FYNNEI. This entry comes from a study of T cell clonality in common variable immunodeficiency. Sequencing input was equivalent genomic DNA from CVID and controls. Using immunoSEQ multiplex PCR, the repertoire was profiled, and TCRdb retains in-frame clones only, with some absent. Altogether roughly 70,000 clones were found in the sample, and no singletons occur. Both groups were predominantly of Caucasian heritage. Each donor provided roughly 4.5 to 8 ml of heparinized whole blood. Findings of the study overall: Repertoire-complication correlations in CVID were limited by patient heterogeneity.

This TCR derives from a person aged 18 to 75 in good health. The chain uses TRBV2 and TRBJ1-4; 7 bases agree with TRBD1. The specimen was peripheral blood mononuclear cells. CDR3 DNA, as far as it was read: TGTGCCAGCAACAGGGGAAACGAAAAA. The encoded protein is CASNRGNEK. The CDR3 in full is CASNRGNEKLFF.